Below are 32 T cell receptor beta chains sequenced from a single sample in a study of PD-1 blockade in classical Hodgkin lymphoma. Patients all relapsed after autologous stem cell transplantation, and there was variation in brentuximab vedotin exposure. The protocol was immunoSEQ multiplex PCR, while the TCRdb copy is restricted to in-frame clones and leaves out a portion. The table includes roughly 150,000 clones, around 84% detected once. This material consisted of peripheral blood mononuclear cells (PBMCs), taken before the second cycle of nivolumab. These receptor sequences come from a human donor with classical Hodgkin lymphoma.

This clone turned up a few times. The chain is built from TRBV10-3 and TRBJ1-1; a possible D gene is TRBD1 (6 bases). Trimming stripped 5 bases from V and 5 bases from J, with 9 bases between. CDR3 length equals 12 residues. Germline-derived CDR1 and CDR2 are ENHRY and SYGVKD. The CDR3 DNA reads as TGTGCCATCAGTCCAACAGGGACTGAAGCTTTCTTT. This codes for CAISPTGTEAFF.

There are a few counts of this clone. The J gene is TRBJ2-5, the V gene TRBV27; 9 nucleotides line up with TRBD1. The germline CDR1 and CDR2 sequences are MNHEY and SMNVEV (reference sequence). Trimming cost V 6 bases and J 1 base; bases outside gene matches: 6. This CDR3 is built from 15 residues. CDR3: CASSAPGQGQETQYF. Written as DNA, the CDR3 is TGTGCCAGCAGCGCACCGGGACAGGGCCAAGAGACCCAGTACTTC.

The chain has TRBV10-3 and TRBJ2-1; D remains unclear. Trimming removed 8 bases from V and 0 bases from J, with 11 bases in between. CDR3 length: 14 amino acids. Germline loops: CDR1 ENHRY, CDR2 SYGVKD. Here the CDR3 DNA reads TGTGCCATCGAGGCGTCCAGCTCCTACAATGAGCAGTTCTTC. Translating gives CAIEASSSYNEQFF.

The V call is TRBV29-1, the J call TRBJ2-3; 7 bases agree with TRBD1. CDR1 SQVTM and CDR2 ANQGSEA come from the germline V gene. V was clipped by 3 bases and J by 0 bases; unmatched bases: 3. This CDR3 is 14 amino acids long. CDR3 bases: TGCAGCGTTGATGAGGGGGCCAGCACAGATACGCAGTATTTT. Amino acid sequence: CSVDEGASTDTQYF.

The rearrangement uses TRBV6-5 and TRBJ1-5; D possibly corresponds to TRBD1 (6 bases). Between the trimmed V and J ends, which lost 7 bases and 6 bases, there was a span of 13 bases. The germline V gene encodes CDR1 MNHEY and CDR2 SVGAGI. This CDR3 spans 13 amino acids. The CDR3 reads CASIFGGGQPQHF. CDR3 DNA: TGTGCCAGCATCTTCGGGGGCGGTCAGCCCCAGCATTTT.

The chain carries TRBV6-5 and TRBJ2-7, with TRBD2 identical over 9 bases. Germline CDR1 is MNHEY and CDR2 is SVGAGI. The CDR3 length is 15 residues. The V segment lost 0 bases and the J segment 6 bases; nucleotides outside the gene matches: 6. The CDR3 spells CASSYSVAGEGEQYF. The CDR3 DNA reads as TGTGCCAGCAGTTACTCCGTAGCGGGGGAGGGCGAGCAGTACTTC.

This sequence joins TRBV15 and TRBJ2-3; 7 bases are a match to TRBD2. Losses at the gene ends were 4 bases for V and 2 bases for J; bases not matched to a gene: 6. This CDR3 has 15 amino acids. Germline values: CDR1 LNHNV, CDR2 YYDKDF (reference sequence). The CDR3 coding sequence is TGTGCCACCAGCAAACCTAGCGGCCACACAGATACGCAGTATTTT. As protein: CATSKPSGHTDTQYF.

The chain uses TRBV7-3 and TRBJ2-3; 8 bases match TRBD1. The V gene end was trimmed by 5 bases and the J gene end by 0 bases; junction bases not matched to a gene: 1. The CDR3 covers 14 residues. Germline CDR1 and CDR2: SGHTA and FQGTGA. DNA of the CDR3: TGTGCCAGCAGCCGGGACAGGAGCACAGATACGCAGTATTTT. Translating gives CASSRDRSTDTQYF.

The rearrangement joins TRBV28 to TRBJ2-5, with D possibly TRBD2 on 7 matching bases. This CDR3 is built from 14 residues. Trimming cost V 2 bases and J 4 bases, with 11 bases left between them. The germline gives CDR1 MDHEN, CDR2 SYDVKM. This CDR3 is CASSLPGGAETQYF. The CDR3 nucleotides read TGTGCCAGCAGTTTACCGGGGGGCGCAGAGACCCAGTACTTC.

CDR3 sequence (DNA): TGTGCCAGCAGATTGGTAGCGGGCTCCTACGAGCAGTACTTC. Its protein product is CASRLVAGSYEQYF. The chain couples TRBV7-2 to TRBJ2-7; 7 positions match TRBD2. The CDR3 contains 14 residues. Germline trimming cut 6 bases from V and 0 bases from J; bases unmatched to any gene: 5. The V gene's germline CDR1 is SGHTA and CDR2 FQGNSA. Filled out from reference TRBV7-2 and TRBJ2-7, the complete variable domain reads GAGVSQSPSNKVTEKGKDVELRCDPISGHTALYWYRQSLGQGLEFLIYFQGNSAPDKSGLPSDRFSAERTGGSVSTLTIQRTQQEDSAVYLCASRLVAGSYEQYFGPGTRLTVT.

The V call is TRBV5-1, the J call TRBJ2-7; D may correspond to TRBD1 or TRBD2 (6 bases each). The CDR3 covers 16 residues. V was trimmed by 0 bases and J by 3 bases, leaving 16 bases between them. The germline CDR1 and CDR2 sequences are SGHRS and YFSETQ. CDR3 sequence (DNA): TGCGCCAGCAGCTTGGCTCGGGGGCGTTTGAGCTACGAGCAGTACTTC. Translating gives CASSLARGRLSYEQYF.

This clone was counted between two and nine times. V and J are TRBV5-1 and TRBJ1-3, with TRBD1 identical over 8 bases. V was clipped by 1 base and J by 2 bases; unmatched bases: 5. CDR3 size: 16 residues. CDR1 is SGHRS, CDR2 YFSETQ, per germline. CDR3 in amino acids: CASSLPGTGTGNTIYF. CDR3 bases: TGCGCCAGCAGCTTGCCCGGGACAGGCACTGGAAACACCATATATTTT.

The sample holds a few counts of this clone. The chain joins TRBV28 to TRBJ1-2, with D maybe TRBD1 (6 bases). The V gene's germline CDR1 is MDHEN and CDR2 SYDVKM. The V gene lost 2 bases and the J gene lost 0 bases, with 10 bases spanning the gap. The CDR3 contains 15 residues. CDR3: CASSLGGVANYGYTF. CDR3 bases: TGTGCCAGCAGTTTAGGGGGCGTAGCTAACTATGGCTACACCTTC.

The sample holds one count of this clone. The chain has TRBV5-1 and TRBJ1-1; D is uncertain. CDR1 is SGHRS and CDR2 is YFSETQ in the germline V gene. V lost 6 bases and J lost 1, with 13 bases in between. The CDR3 is 14 residues long. CDR3 amino acids: CASISSPENTEAFF. The CDR3 DNA reads TGCGCCAGCATTTCGTCGCCAGAGAACACTGAAGCTTTCTTT.

The chain recombines TRBV11-2 with TRBJ2-7, with TRBD2 matching 9 bases. The germline V gene has CDR1 SGHAT and CDR2 FQNNGV. The CDR3 totals 16 residues. With V trimmed by 3 bases and J by 5 bases, 11 bases remained unmatched. CDR3 DNA: TGTGCCAGCAGCTTGAGATGGGCGGGAGGGATGAACGAGCAGTACTTC. It translates to CASSLRWAGGMNEQYF.

The chain combines TRBV15 with TRBJ1-4; D unresolved. V lost 4 bases and J 5 bases, leaving 11 bases between the germline ends. Germline loops: CDR1 LNHNV, CDR2 YYDKDF (reference sequence). The CDR3 is made up of 14 amino acids. The CDR3 region has the DNA TGTGCCACCAGCATGGGAGTCGGGAATGAAAAACTGTTTTTT. It is translated as CATSMGVGNEKLFF. Full variable domain (rest looked up from reference TRBV15 and TRBJ1-4): DAMVIQNPRYQVTQFGKPVTLSCSQTLNHNVMYWYQQKSSQAPKLLFHYYDKDFNNEADTPDNFQSRRPNTSFCFLDIRSPGLGDTAMYLCATSMGVGNEKLFFGSGTQLSVL.

The rearrangement links TRBV6-1 to TRBJ2-2; maybe TRBD2 (6 bases). Germline V CDR1 and CDR2: MNHNS, SASEGT. The V end lost 6 bases, the J end lost 0 bases, and 11 bases lay between the germline ends. There are 15 residues in the CDR3. The CDR3 DNA sequence: TGTGCCAGCAGCCGCGGACTATCGAACACCGGGGAGCTGTTTTTT. This encodes CASSRGLSNTGELFF.

The J gene is TRBJ2-7, the V gene TRBV18; 10 bases line up with TRBD2. This CDR3 is built from 17 residues. Germline CDR1 and CDR2: KGHSH and LQKENI. The ends lost 2 bases at V and 7 bases at J; junction bases unmatched: 14. The CDR3 DNA is TGTGCCAGCTCACCATCTCTCCTAGCGGGAGTGGGTGGGGAGCAGTACTTC. Its protein product is CASSPSLLAGVGGEQYF.

The chain recombines TRBV5-1 with TRBJ2-7; D might be TRBD1 (5 bases). Trimming took 1 base from V and 1 from J, leaving 9 bases between them. Germline assignment: CDR1 SGHRS and CDR2 YFSETQ. CDR3 length: 14 residues. The CDR3 bases are TGCGCCAGCAGCTTGCCAGGGCCGTCCTACGAGCAGTACTTC. Translating gives CASSLPGPSYEQYF.

J is TRBJ2-1 and V is TRBV6-1; no firm D call. Trimming cost V 1 base and J 8 bases, with 9 bases left between them. There are 13 residues in the CDR3. CDR1 and CDR2 from the germline V gene are MNHNS and SASEGT. The DNA of the CDR3 is TGTGCCAGCAGTGAAGAGAAACGCGATGAGCAGTTCTTC. Translating gives CASSEEKRDEQFF.

This chain connects TRBV10-3 to TRBJ1-1, with 7 bases identical to TRBD1. Germline values: CDR1 ENHRY, CDR2 SYGVKD. The trim removed 10 bases at V and 0 bases at J, leaving 5 bases unmatched. The CDR3 consists of 13 residues. The CDR3 coding sequence is TGTGCCACGACGGGACAGATGAACACTGAAGCTTTCTTT. Its translation is CATTGQMNTEAFF.

This chain joins TRBV6-1 and TRBJ2-7; either TRBD1 or TRBD2 may supply D (5 bases each). The ends were cut back, 7 bases at V and 5 bases at J, with 15 bases in the middle. This CDR3 contains 13 residues. Germline CDR1 MNHNS, CDR2 SASEGT. For the CDR3, the DNA is TGTGCCAGCATTCCATTGGGGGTTAACGAGCAGTACTTC. Protein sequence: CASIPLGVNEQYF.

This clone appeared a single time. The V gene is TRBV5-1, the J gene TRBJ1-4; the D gene is possibly TRBD1 (6 bases). This CDR3 has 16 residues. Germline V lookup: CDR1 SGHRS, CDR2 YFSETQ. V was cut by 3 bases and J by 4 bases, with 16 bases left in between. The CDR3 coding sequence is TGCGCCAGCAGCTCGGGACACACAAGGGGTAATGAAAAACTGTTTTTT. As protein: CASSSGHTRGNEKLFF.

V and J are TRBV7-8 and TRBJ1-3; D ambiguous. The CDR3 has 15 amino acids. Germline V gene lookup returns CDR1 SGHVS and CDR2 FQNEAQ. Between the trimmed V and J ends, which lost 1 base and 0 bases, there was a span of 7 bases. CDR3 in DNA: TGTGCCAGCAGCTTAGTCGGAATCTCTGGAAACACCATATATTTT. Residues: CASSLVGISGNTIYF.

The chain joins TRBV9 to TRBJ1-1; 9 bases are a match to TRBD1. The CDR3 consists of 18 residues. In germline, CDR1 is SGDLS, CDR2 YYNGEE. V lost 0 bases to trimming and J lost 2 bases; unmatched junction nucleotides: 11. The CDR3 nucleotides are TGTGCCAGCAGCGTAGGCGGGACAGGGTGGGGGAAAAACACTGAAGCTTTCTTT. It is translated as CASSVGGTGWGKNTEAFF.

This clone came up once. The chain recombines TRBV28 with TRBJ2-7; 8 bases fit TRBD2. Germline V gives CDR1 MDHEN, CDR2 SYDVKM. The V gene end was trimmed by 3 bases and the J gene end by 4 bases; junction bases not matched to a gene: 8. The CDR3 runs 15 residues. The CDR3 DNA is TGTGCCAGCAGTTTTCCCGGGGGGGGTAGGTACGAGCAGTACTTC. Translation: CASSFPGGGRYEQYF. The full variable domain, its missing parts supplied by reference TRBV28 and TRBJ2-7, is DVKVTQSSRYLVKRTGEKVFLECVQDMDHENMFWYRQDPGLGLRLIYFSYDVKMKEKGDIPEGYSVSREKKERFSLILESASTNQTSMYLCASSFPGGGRYEQYFGPGTRLTVT.

V is TRBV7-2 and J is TRBJ1-6; a weak D match, TRBD1 (5 bases). The germline V and J ends were trimmed by 3 bases and 9 bases, with 9 bases remaining between them. The CDR3 sequence is 13 residues long. CDR1 is SGHTA and CDR2 is FQGNSA in the germline V gene. CDR3 DNA: TGTGCCAGCAGCTTCGGGGCACTTTCACCCCTCCACTTT. Translation: CASSFGALSPLHF.

The V and J genes are TRBV30 and TRBJ2-7, with D possibly TRBD1 on 5 matching bases. The CDR3 is 12 residues long. Germline CDR1 GTSNPN, CDR2 SVGIG (reference sequence). V shed 3 bases and J shed 3 bases, with 9 bases lying between them. The CDR3 sequence: CAWSWGFYEQYF. The CDR3 DNA follows: TGTGCCTGGAGCTGGGGCTTCTACGAGCAGTACTTC.

The chain carries TRBV27 and TRBJ2-3, with 9 bases lining up with TRBD2. CDR1 and CDR2 from the germline V gene are MNHEY and SMNVEV (reference sequence). V lost 4 bases to trimming and J lost 2 bases; unmatched junction nucleotides: 7. The CDR3 extends over 16 amino acids. CDR3 nucleotides: TGTGCCAGCAGTTCGCTAGCGGGACGGCTCACAGATACGCAGTATTTT. This encodes CASSSLAGRLTDTQYF.

The DNA of the CDR3 is TGTGCCAGCTCACCCACGCCTGGCGTGCACGAGCAGTACTTC. Protein sequence: CASSPTPGVHEQYF. The rearrangement uses TRBV18 and TRBJ2-7, with D uncertain. Germline CDR1 is KGHSH and CDR2 is LQKENI. V lost 3 bases and J 5 bases, leaving 14 bases between the germline ends. The CDR3 runs to 14 residues.

The rearrangement uses TRBV5-1 and TRBJ1-6; D possibly corresponds to TRBD1 (6 bases). V shed 4 bases and J shed 7 bases, with 15 bases lying between them. This CDR3 has 15 residues. Germline CDR1 SGHRS, CDR2 YFSETQ. The CDR3 DNA reads as TGCGCCAGCAGCCCGGACAGCCCTAGGAATTCACCCCTCCACTTT. Protein sequence: CASSPDSPRNSPLHF.

This clone has a handful of counts. This chain links TRBV5-6 with TRBJ2-7; TRBD1 agrees at 10 bases. V shed 5 bases and J 2 bases; nucleotides not matched to a gene: 4. CDR1 is SGHDT and CDR2 is YYEEEE in the germline V gene. CDR3 size: 14 residues. In DNA form, the CDR3 reads TGTGCCAGCAGGAACGGACAGGGGGCCTACGAGCAGTACTTC. Translated, it gives CASRNGQGAYEQYF.